This T cell receptor beta chain was captured by sequencing in a study of blood T cell repertoires in COVID-19. For the study at large: Spain, Italy and the United States supplied samples that represented acute and convalescent COVID-19. T cells, B-cell-depleted T cells, or PBMCs provided the cDNA or gDNA that served as material.

The Seattle patients, enrolled during active infection, were followed longitudinally. The CDR3 is 11 amino acids. Germline assignment: CDR1 SGHAT and CDR2 FQNNGV. Per the authors' pipeline: Counts of nucleated cells, estimated from reference gene primer amplification, were obtained. Sequenced by immunoSEQ multiplex PCR; TCRdb stores in-frame clones only, minus some. Clone size and V and J calls were adopted from that table, with D and trimming inferred from the DNA. This table holds about 150,000 clones, around 83% found once. Worth noting for this clone: The germline gene is not matched at one end of the junction; a read error may be the cause.

This TCR was sampled from a woman aged 60-75 years with COVID-19, enrolled during active disease. The material sequenced was peripheral blood. The chain carries TRBV11-2 and TRBJ2-3; TRBD2 might be the D (7 bases). The chain's CDR3 is CASTGGRARDF. The CDR3 nucleotides are TGTGCCAGCACCGGGGGGCGGGCGAGGGATTTT. Looking up the rest from reference TRBV11-2 and TRBJ2-3 gives the full variable domain: EAGVAQSPRYKIIEKRQSVAFWCNPISGHATLYWYQQILGQGPKLLIQFQNNGVVDDSQLPKDRFSAERLKGVDSTLKIQPAKLEDSAVYLCASTGGRARDFGPGTRLTVL.